The entry below gives a single T cell receptor beta chain sequence along with its context. The antigen remains undetermined. UMI-labeled 5' RACE yielded the TRB cDNA libraries. TCRdb reprocessed the 5' RACE reads, keeping one entry per CDR3 protein, no DNA. The sample has over 55,000 distinct CDR3 sequences; the top ten hold around 5%. This sample was included in a study of CXCR3-negative and CXCR3-positive naive CD8 T cells. Overall study context: Across all libraries, TRB reads numbered about 135 million, with about 1.5 +/- 0.3 million in each library. Overall study results and limits: In cryopreserved cells, CXCR3 expression partially decreased, and fresh PBMCs were used in most assays. Memory cells showed distinct TRBV-TRBJ patterns, while the two naive subsets matched. CXCR3-positive naive cells carried more hydrophobic TRB CDR3s than CXCR3-negative ones. Comparably high diversity was seen in both naive subsets, and much lower diversity in memory CD8+ cells.

Germline V gives CDR1 SGHTA, CDR2 FQGNSA. The length of the CDR3 is 14 residues. The sequenced sample was naive CXCR3+ CD8+ T cells from blood. Subset meaning: CD45RO-CCR7+CD27+CD95- naive CD8+ T cells expressing CXCR3 (TNR3+). The source is a human donor in good health. Some clones in this sample may be carry-over from other donors' samples. V is TRBV7-2 and J is TRBJ1-1. The CDR3 reads CASSSTPLGTEAFF.